A single sample is the source of the 11 T cell receptor beta chains below, sequenced in a study of CD8+CD57+ T cells in acquired aplastic anemia. Patients selected for sequencing had displayed CD8+CD57+ cell expansion by flow cytometry. The template for TCR beta VDJ and CDR3 sequence profiling was genomic DNA. TCRdb itself ran the reads through MiXCR, one entry per CDR3 protein. The table records 180,000 or so distinct CDR3 sequences, roughly 48% of them present only once. Sequences were obtained from sorted CD4+, CD8+, or CD8+CD57+ T cells (not recorded which) from PBMCs. Receptors originate from a human donor with aplastic anemia.

This clonotype appeared many times. The V call is TRBV14, the J call TRBJ2-2; D might be TRBD1 (5 bases). Looked up from germline, CDR1 is SGHDN and CDR2 is FVKESK. The CDR3 spans 14 residues. V lost 6 bases to trimming and J lost 0 bases, with 8 bases between them. Here the CDR3 DNA reads TGTGCCAGCAGTCCGGACACGAACACCGGGGAGCTGTTTTTT. This encodes CASSPDTNTGELFF.

About this clonotype itself: This may come from a read error, since a much larger clone is one base off. For the CDR3, the DNA is TGCGCCAGCAGCTTGTATGGAGAGGAGACCCAGTACTTC. Translating it yields CASSLYGEETQYF. The V and J genes are TRBV5-1 and TRBJ2-5; no firm D call. The V end lost 1 base, the J end lost 5 bases, and 9 bases lay between the germline ends. Germline V gives CDR1 SGHRS, CDR2 YFSETQ. This CDR3 has 13 residues.

This clonotype was picked up many times. The chain carries TRBV7-2 and TRBJ2-1, with D maybe TRBD2 (6 bases). There are 13 residues in the CDR3. The V end was cut by 0 bases, the J end by 7 bases, with 7 bases between. The germline gives CDR1 SGHTA, CDR2 FQGNSA. The CDR3 region has the DNA TGTGCCAGCAGCTTAGCGCGGGGAAATGAGCAGTTCTTC. Translating it yields CASSLARGNEQFF.

Worth noting for this clonotype: This could be a read error, since a much larger clone is one nucleotide away. The DNA of the CDR3 is TGTGCCATCGCAGGGGGCGCTTCCAAAAACATTCAGTACTTC. This translates into CAIAGGASKNIQYF. The chain links TRBV11-2 to TRBJ2-4; 8 bases line up with TRBD1. The CDR3 covers 14 residues. From germline, CDR1 is SGHAT and CDR2 FQNNGV. The V segment lost 10 bases and the J segment 2 bases; nucleotides outside the gene matches: 7.

The genes are TRBV19 and TRBJ2-1, with 8 bases aligning to TRBD2. The CDR3 sequence is 14 residues long. Trimming removed 6 bases from V and 1 base from J; junction bases left unmatched: 2. CDR1 is LNHDA, CDR2 SQIVND, per germline (reference sequence). CDR3 loop: CASRGGGSYNEQFF. The CDR3 nucleotides read TGTGCCAGTAGGGGCGGGGGGTCCTACAATGAGCAGTTCTTC.

About this clonotype: The conserved final phenylalanine or tryptophan is absent from the CDR3, which likely points to a read error. The limits of the CDR3 on the DNA are not certain, so only TCRdb's listed CDR3 is given. The genes are TRBV29-1 and TRBJ2-2; the table's TRBD2 call for D was not verified on the DNA. The CDR3 adds up to 16 amino acids, both ends counted. Germline CDR1 and CDR2: SQVTM and ANQGSEA. The chain's CDR3 is CSVERGGGIIIGELFS.

CDR3 nucleotides: TGCAGTGCTAGAGATCGGTCAGGGGGCCTTAACACCGGGGAGCTGTTTTTT. Its translation is CSARDRSGGLNTGELFF. The chain recombines TRBV20-1 with TRBJ2-2, with 8 positions matching TRBD1. The CDR3 is 17 amino acids. After removal of 0 bases from V and 2 bases from J, the junction contained 8 bases not matched to a gene. CDR1 and CDR2 from the germline V gene are DFQATT and SNEGSKA (reference sequence).

V usage is TRBV7-9 and J usage is TRBJ1-1; D call uncertain. The CDR3 totals 12 residues. CDR1 and CDR2 from the germline V gene are SEHNR and FQNEAQ (reference sequence). V dropped 3 bases and J dropped 4 bases, with 6 bases sitting between them. The CDR3 coding sequence is TGTGCCAGCAGCTTTCCGAGCACTGAAGCTTTCTTT. Translation: CASSFPSTEAFF.

Many counts were recorded for this clonotype. J is TRBJ1-5 and V is TRBV7-9, with 7 nucleotides matching TRBD1. Per germline, CDR1 SEHNR and CDR2 FQNEAQ (reference sequence). CDR3 size: 16 residues. Trimming removed 5 bases from V and 6 bases from J; junction bases left unmatched: 13. Here the CDR3 reads CASSQGEGAYGQPQHF. The CDR3 DNA reads TGTGCCAGCAGCCAGGGTGAGGGGGCGTACGGTCAGCCCCAGCATTTT. Full variable domain (rest looked up from reference TRBV7-9 and TRBJ1-5): DTGVSQNPRHKITKRGQNVTFRCDPISEHNRLYWYRQTLGQGPEFLTYFQNEAQLEKSRLLSDRFSAERPKGSFSTLEIQRTEQGDSAMYLCASSQGEGAYGQPQHFGDGTRLSIL.

This clonotype came up many times. The gene calls are TRBV12-3 or TRBV12-4 and TRBJ2-3, with 7 nucleotides matching TRBD1. V dropped 5 bases and J dropped 1; count of bases not matched to a gene: 9. The CDR3 contains 16 residues. The CDR3 region is CASSPRDRVGTDTQYF. CDR3 nucleotide sequence: TGTGCCAGCAGTCCCAGAGACAGGGTGGGCACAGATACGCAGTATTTT.

This clonotype was seen ten or more times. A much larger clone lies a single base off, so this may be a read error. The chain links TRBV24-1 to TRBJ1-1; no reliable D call. Between the trimmed V and J ends, which lost 9 bases and 6 bases, there was a span of 16 bases. From germline, CDR1 is KGHDR and CDR2 SFDVKD. The CDR3 runs to 13 residues. The CDR3 region is CATRPRTSSEAFF. In nucleotides, the CDR3 is TGTGCCACCCGTCCTCGGACTAGTTCTGAAGCTTTCTTT.